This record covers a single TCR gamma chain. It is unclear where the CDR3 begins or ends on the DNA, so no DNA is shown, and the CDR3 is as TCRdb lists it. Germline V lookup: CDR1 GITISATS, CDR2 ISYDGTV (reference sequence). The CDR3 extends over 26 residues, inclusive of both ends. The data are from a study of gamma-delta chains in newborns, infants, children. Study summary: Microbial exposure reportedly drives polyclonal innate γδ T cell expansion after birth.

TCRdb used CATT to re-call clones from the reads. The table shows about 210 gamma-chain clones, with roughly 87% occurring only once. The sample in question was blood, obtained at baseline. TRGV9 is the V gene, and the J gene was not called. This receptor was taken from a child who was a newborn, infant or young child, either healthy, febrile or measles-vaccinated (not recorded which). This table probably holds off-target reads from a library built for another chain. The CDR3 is CACDTLGDTLHWDTRQMFFGTGIKLF.